This entry features one T cell receptor beta chain sequence. A read error may account for a junction end that differs from germline. Germline assignment: CDR1 SGHRS and CDR2 YFSETQ. The CDR3 runs to 12 residues. This record comes from a study of cytomegalovirus exposure and HLA in healthy donors. The study ran its PCR with 60 Vbeta and 13 Jbeta primers. Repertoires were generated with immunoSEQ multiplex PCR, while TCRdb's copy carries only in-frame clones and drops some. The data contain about 130,000 clones, around 70% of them singletons. The sequenced sample was PBMCs. This receptor was obtained from a woman aged 55-75 years in good health and CMV-seropositive. J is TRBJ2-1 and V is TRBV5-1; D perhaps matches TRBD2 (5 bases). CDR3 region: CASSLGMGPEVF. CDR3 bases: TGCGCCAGCAGCTTGGGGATGGGCCCGGAGGTCTTC. Full variable domain (rest looked up from reference TRBV5-1 and TRBJ2-1): KAGVTQTPRYLIKTRGQQVTLSCSPISGHRSVSWYQQTPGQGLQFLFEYFSETQRNKGNFPGRFSGRQFSNSRSEMNVSTLELGDSALYLCASSLGMGPEVFGPGTRLTVL.